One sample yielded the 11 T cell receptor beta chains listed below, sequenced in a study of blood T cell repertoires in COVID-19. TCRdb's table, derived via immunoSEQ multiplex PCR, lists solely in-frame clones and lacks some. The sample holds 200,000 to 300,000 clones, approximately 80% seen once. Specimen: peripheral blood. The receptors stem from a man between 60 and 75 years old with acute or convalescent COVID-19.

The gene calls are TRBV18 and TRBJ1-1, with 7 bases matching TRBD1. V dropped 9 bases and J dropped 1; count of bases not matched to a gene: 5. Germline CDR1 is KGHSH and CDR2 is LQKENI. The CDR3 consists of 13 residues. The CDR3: CASKGAWNTEAFF. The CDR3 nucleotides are TGTGCCAGTAAGGGGGCTTGGAACACTGAAGCTTTCTTT.

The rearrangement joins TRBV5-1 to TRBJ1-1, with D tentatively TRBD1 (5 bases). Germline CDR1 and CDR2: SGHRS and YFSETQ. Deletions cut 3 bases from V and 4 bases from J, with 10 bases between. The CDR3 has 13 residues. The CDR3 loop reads CASSWGYGTEAFF. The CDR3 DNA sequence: TGCGCCAGCAGCTGGGGCTATGGCACTGAAGCTTTCTTT.

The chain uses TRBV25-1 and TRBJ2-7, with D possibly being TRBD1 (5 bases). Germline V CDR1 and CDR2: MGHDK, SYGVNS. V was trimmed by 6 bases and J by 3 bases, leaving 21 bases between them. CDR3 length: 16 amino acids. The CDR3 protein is CASRGWGQTEHYEQYF. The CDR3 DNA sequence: TGTGCCAGCAGGGGGTGGGGCCAAACGGAGCACTACGAGCAGTACTTC.

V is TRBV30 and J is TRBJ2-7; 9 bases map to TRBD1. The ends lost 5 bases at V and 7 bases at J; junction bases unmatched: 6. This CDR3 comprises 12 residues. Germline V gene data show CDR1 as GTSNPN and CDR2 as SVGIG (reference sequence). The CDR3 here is CAWAGTGSEQYF. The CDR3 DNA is TGTGCCTGGGCCGGGACAGGGTCTGAGCAGTACTTC.

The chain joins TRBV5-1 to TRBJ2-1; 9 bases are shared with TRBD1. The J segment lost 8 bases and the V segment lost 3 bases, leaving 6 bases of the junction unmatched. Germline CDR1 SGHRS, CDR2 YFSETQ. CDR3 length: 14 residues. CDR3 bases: TGCGCCAGCAGCTGGGGGACAGGGAAGGATGAGCAGTTCTTC. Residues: CASSWGTGKDEQFF.

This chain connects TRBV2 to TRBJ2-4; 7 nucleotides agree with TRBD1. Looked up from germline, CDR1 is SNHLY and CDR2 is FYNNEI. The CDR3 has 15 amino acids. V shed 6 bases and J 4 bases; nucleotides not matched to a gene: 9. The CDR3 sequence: CASSETGPSKNIQYF. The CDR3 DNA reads TGTGCCAGCAGCGAGACAGGGCCCTCTAAAAACATTCAGTACTTC.

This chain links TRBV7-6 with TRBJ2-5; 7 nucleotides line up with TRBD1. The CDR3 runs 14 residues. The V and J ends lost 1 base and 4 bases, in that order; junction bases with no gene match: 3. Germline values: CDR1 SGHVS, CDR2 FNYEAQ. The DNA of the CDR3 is TGTGCCAGCAGCTTAGTTGCAGGGGGAGAGACCCAGTACTTC. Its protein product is CASSLVAGGETQYF.

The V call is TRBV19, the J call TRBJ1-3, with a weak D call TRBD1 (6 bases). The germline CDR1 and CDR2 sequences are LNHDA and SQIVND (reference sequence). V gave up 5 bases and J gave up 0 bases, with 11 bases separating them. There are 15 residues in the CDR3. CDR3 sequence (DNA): TGTGCCAGTAGTTACCTGGACAGCTCTGGAAACACCATATATTTT. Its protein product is CASSYLDSSGNTIYF.

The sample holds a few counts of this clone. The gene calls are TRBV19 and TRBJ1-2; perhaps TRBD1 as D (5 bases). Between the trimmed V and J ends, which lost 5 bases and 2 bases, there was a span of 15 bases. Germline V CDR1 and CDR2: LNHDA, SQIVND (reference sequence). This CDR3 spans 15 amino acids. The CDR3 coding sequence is TGTGCCAGTAGTTCACAGGAGGGGAGGAACTATGGCTACACCTTC. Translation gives CASSSQEGRNYGYTF.

CDR3 region: CASSFLMGTSGRRVDTQYF. The CDR3 bases are TGTGCCAGCAGCTTTTTGATGGGGACTAGCGGGAGAAGGGTGGATACGCAGTATTTT. The chain couples TRBV13 to TRBJ2-3; the match to TRBD2 covers 14 bases. Germline CDR1 is PRHDT and CDR2 is FYEKMQ (reference sequence). Trimming removed 3 bases from V and 6 bases from J; junction bases left unmatched: 14. The CDR3 runs 19 residues. The variable domain in full, with the rest retrieved from reference TRBV13 and TRBJ2-3, is AAGVIQSPRHLIKEKRETATLKCYPIPRHDTVYWYQQGPGQDPQFLISFYEKMQSDKGSIPDRFSAQQFSDYHSELNMSSLELGDSALYFCASSFLMGTSGRRVDTQYFGPGTRLTVL.

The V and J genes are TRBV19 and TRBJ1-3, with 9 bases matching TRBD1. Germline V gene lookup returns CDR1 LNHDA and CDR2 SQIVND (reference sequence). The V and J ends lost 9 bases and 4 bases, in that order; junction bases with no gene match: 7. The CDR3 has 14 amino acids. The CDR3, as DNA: TGTGCCAGCACAACTGGGACAGGGGGAAACACCATATATTTT. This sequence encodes CASTTGTGGNTIYF. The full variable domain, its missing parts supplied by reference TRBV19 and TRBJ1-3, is DGGITQSPKYLFRKEGQNVTLSCEQNLNHDAMYWYRQDPGQGLRLIYYSQIVNDFQKGDIAEGYSVSREKKESFPLTVTSAQKNPTAFYLCASTTGTGGNTIYFGEGSWLTVV.